The 8 T cell receptor beta chains reported below all come from one sample, sequenced in a study of T cell changes during pregnancy in multiple sclerosis. Using immunoSEQ multiplex PCR, the repertoire was profiled, and TCRdb retains in-frame clones only, with some absent. Among over 60,000 clones listed, roughly 91% were seen once. Sequenced material: peripheral blood, taken in the third trimester of pregnancy. The receptors originated from a female donor in good health, enrolled as a control in a pregnancy study.

This chain connects TRBV4-3 to TRBJ1-4; 7 bases align to TRBD1. This CDR3 is built from 15 residues. Germline V gene data show CDR1 as LGHNA and CDR2 as YSLEER. Germline trimming cut 0 bases from V and 5 bases from J; bases unmatched to any gene: 3. The CDR3 loop reads CASSQEDRNNEKLFF. DNA of the CDR3: TGCGCCAGCAGCCAAGAGGACAGGAACAATGAAAAACTGTTTTTT.

This chain uses TRBV5-1 with TRBJ1-1; a possible D gene is TRBD1 (6 bases). There are 13 residues in the CDR3. Germline V gene sequence: CDR1 SGHRS, CDR2 YFSETQ. Trimming took 0 bases from V and 11 from J, leaving 14 bases between them. The CDR3 here is CASSLVNQGSAFF. As DNA, the CDR3 is TGCGCCAGCAGCTTGGTGAACCAGGGGTCGGCTTTCTTT.

The chain carries TRBV14 and TRBJ1-2; TRBD1 matches at 7 bases. Losses at the gene ends were 3 bases for V and 8 bases for J; bases not matched to a gene: 12. This CDR3 contains 15 residues. In germline, CDR1 is SGHDN, CDR2 FVKESK. This CDR3 reads CASSHGTDPVRGYTF. CDR3 bases: TGTGCCAGCAGCCACGGGACAGACCCAGTGAGAGGCTACACCTTC.

CDR3 DNA sequence: TGTGCCAGCAGCTTAGAGCAGGCGGGAGGGGGCACAGATACGCAGTATTTT. Encoded protein: CASSLEQAGGGTDTQYF. The chain joins TRBV11-2 to TRBJ2-3; 9 bases match TRBD2. The CDR3 has 17 residues. J gave up 1 base and V 0 bases, and 5 bases lay outside the gene matches. Germline values: CDR1 SGHAT, CDR2 FQNNGV. Looking up the rest from reference TRBV11-2 and TRBJ2-3 gives the full variable domain: EAGVAQSPRYKIIEKRQSVAFWCNPISGHATLYWYQQILGQGPKLLIQFQNNGVVDDSQLPKDRFSAERLKGVDSTLKIQPAKLEDSAVYLCASSLEQAGGGTDTQYFGPGTRLTVL.

The V call is TRBV28, the J call TRBJ1-6; 10 bases align to TRBD1. Per the germline V gene, CDR1 is MDHEN and CDR2 is SYDVKM. Trimming removed 6 bases from V and 8 bases from J; junction bases left unmatched: 7. The CDR3 has 15 residues. The CDR3, as DNA: TGTGCCAGCAGAAGCCCCGGGACAGGGGATTCACCCCTCCACTTT. Translation: CASRSPGTGDSPLHF. Full variable domain (rest looked up from reference TRBV28 and TRBJ1-6): DVKVTQSSRYLVKRTGEKVFLECVQDMDHENMFWYRQDPGLGLRLIYFSYDVKMKEKGDIPEGYSVSREKKERFSLILESASTNQTSMYLCASRSPGTGDSPLHFGNGTRLTVT.

This clone was seen more than once but under ten times. The rearrangement joins TRBV12-5 to TRBJ1-5; TRBD1 might be the D (6 bases). CDR1 is LGHNT and CDR2 is FRNRAP in the germline V gene. This CDR3 is 17 amino acids long. The V end was cut by 4 bases, the J end by 0 bases, with 16 bases between. As DNA, the CDR3 is TGTGCTAGTGGTTCTCAGCGGACAGCTTATAGCAATCAGCCCCAGCATTTT. Translation: CASGSQRTAYSNQPQHF.

V and J are TRBV7-9 and TRBJ2-7, with 8 bases that match TRBD1. Germline CDR1 reads SEHNR; CDR2 reads FQNEAQ (reference sequence). This CDR3 spans 14 amino acids. The ends lost 4 bases at V and 4 bases at J; junction bases unmatched: 6. The CDR3 here is CASSSGQGGYEQYF. In DNA form, the CDR3 reads TGTGCCAGCAGCTCCGGACAGGGTGGGTACGAGCAGTACTTC.

The chain carries TRBV18 and TRBJ1-2; no clear D gene. Germline CDR1 is KGHSH and CDR2 is LQKENI. The CDR3 covers 12 residues. The V gene lost 1 base and the J gene lost 8 bases, with 8 bases spanning the gap. The CDR3 DNA sequence: TGTGCCAGCTCACCACGGGAGATCGGCTACACCTTC. Translated, it gives CASSPREIGYTF.